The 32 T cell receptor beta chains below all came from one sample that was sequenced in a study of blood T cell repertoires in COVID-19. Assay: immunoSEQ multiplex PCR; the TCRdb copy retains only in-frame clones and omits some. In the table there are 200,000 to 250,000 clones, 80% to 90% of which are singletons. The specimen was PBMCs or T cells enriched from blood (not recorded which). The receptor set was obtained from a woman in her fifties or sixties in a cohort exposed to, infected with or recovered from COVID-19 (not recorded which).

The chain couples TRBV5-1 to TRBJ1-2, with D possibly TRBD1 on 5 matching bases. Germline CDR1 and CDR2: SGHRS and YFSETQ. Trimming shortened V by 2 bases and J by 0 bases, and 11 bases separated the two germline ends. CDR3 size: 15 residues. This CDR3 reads CASSLQAGANYGYTF. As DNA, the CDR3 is TGCGCCAGCAGCTTACAGGCAGGAGCTAACTATGGCTACACCTTC.

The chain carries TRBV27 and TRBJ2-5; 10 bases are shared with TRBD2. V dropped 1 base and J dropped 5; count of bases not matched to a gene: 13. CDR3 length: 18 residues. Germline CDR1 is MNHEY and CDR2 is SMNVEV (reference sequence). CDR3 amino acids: CASSLFMGTSAGTETQYF. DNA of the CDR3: TGTGCCAGCAGTTTATTCATGGGGACTAGCGCGGGTACCGAGACCCAGTACTTC.

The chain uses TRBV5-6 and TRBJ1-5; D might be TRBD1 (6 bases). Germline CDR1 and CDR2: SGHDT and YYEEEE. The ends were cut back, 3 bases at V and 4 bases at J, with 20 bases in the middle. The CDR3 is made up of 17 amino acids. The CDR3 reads CASSSRDGQLINQPQHF. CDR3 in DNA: TGTGCCAGCAGCTCCCGCGACGGACAGTTGATAAATCAGCCCCAGCATTTT. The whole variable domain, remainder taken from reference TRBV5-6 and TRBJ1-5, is DAGVTQSPTHLIKTRGQQVTLRCSPKSGHDTVSWYQQALGQGPQFIFQYYEEEERQRGNFPDRFSGHQFPNYSSELNVNALLLGDSALYLCASSSRDGQLINQPQHFGDGTRLSIL.

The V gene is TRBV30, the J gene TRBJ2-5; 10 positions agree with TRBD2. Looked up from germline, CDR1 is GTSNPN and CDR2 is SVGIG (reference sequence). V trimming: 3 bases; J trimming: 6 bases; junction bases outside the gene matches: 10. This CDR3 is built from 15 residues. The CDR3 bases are TGTGCCTGGAGAAAAAATAGCGGGGGGTCGAAGACCCAGTACTTC. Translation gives CAWRKNSGGSKTQYF. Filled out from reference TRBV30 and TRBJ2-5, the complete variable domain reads SQTIHQWPATLVQPVGSPLSLECTVEGTSNPNLYWYRQAAGRGLQLLFYSVGIGQISSEVPQNLSASRPQDRQFILSSKKLLLSDSGFYLCAWRKNSGGSKTQYFGPGTRLLVL.

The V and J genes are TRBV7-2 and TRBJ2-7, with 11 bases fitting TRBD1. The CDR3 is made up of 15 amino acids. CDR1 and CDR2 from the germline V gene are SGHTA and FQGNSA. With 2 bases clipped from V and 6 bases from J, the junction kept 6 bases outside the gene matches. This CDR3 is CASSLRTGGRSEQYF. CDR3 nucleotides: TGTGCCAGCAGCTTAAGGACAGGGGGCCGAAGCGAGCAGTACTTC.

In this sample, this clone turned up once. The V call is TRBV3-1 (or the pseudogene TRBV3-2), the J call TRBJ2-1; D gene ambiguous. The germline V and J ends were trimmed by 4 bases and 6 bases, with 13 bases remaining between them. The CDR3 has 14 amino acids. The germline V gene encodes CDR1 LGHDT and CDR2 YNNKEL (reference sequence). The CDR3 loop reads CASSPWADTNEQFF. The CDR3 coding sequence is TGTGCCAGCAGCCCCTGGGCAGACACCAATGAGCAGTTCTTC.

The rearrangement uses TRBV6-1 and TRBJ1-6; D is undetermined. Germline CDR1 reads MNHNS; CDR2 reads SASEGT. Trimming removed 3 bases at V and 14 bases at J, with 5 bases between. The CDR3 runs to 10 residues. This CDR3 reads CASSDPALHF. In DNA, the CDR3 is TGTGCCAGCAGTGACCCGGCCCTCCACTTT.

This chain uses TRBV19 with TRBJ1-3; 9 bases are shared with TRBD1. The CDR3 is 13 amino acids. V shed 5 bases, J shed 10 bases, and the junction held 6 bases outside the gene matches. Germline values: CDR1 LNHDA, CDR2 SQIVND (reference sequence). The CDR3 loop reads CASSEQGARTIYF. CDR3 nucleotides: TGTGCCAGTAGTGAACAGGGGGCCCGGACCATATATTTT.

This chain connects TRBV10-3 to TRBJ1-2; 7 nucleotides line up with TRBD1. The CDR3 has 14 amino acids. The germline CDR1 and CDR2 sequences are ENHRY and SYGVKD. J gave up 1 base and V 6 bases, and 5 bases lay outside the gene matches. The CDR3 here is CAIRGTELNYGYTF. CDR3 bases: TGTGCCATCAGGGGGACAGAGCTTAACTATGGCTACACCTTC.

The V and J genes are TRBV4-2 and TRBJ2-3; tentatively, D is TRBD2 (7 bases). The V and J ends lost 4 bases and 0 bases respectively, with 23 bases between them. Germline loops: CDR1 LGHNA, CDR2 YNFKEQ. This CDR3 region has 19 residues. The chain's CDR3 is CASSPQWGGAILSTDTQYF. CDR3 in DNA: TGTGCCAGCAGCCCCCAGTGGGGGGGGGCCATTTTAAGCACAGATACGCAGTATTTT.

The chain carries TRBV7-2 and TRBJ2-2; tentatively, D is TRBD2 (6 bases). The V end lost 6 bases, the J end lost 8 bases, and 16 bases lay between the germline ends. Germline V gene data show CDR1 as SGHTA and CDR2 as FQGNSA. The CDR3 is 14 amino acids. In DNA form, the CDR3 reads TGTGCCAGCAGAGTCCGGGACTTTGGGGGGGAGCTGTTTTTT. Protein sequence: CASRVRDFGGELFF. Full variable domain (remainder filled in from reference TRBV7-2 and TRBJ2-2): GAGVSQSPSNKVTEKGKDVELRCDPISGHTALYWYRQSLGQGLEFLIYFQGNSAPDKSGLPSDRFSAERTGGSVSTLTIQRTQQEDSAVYLCASRVRDFGGELFFGEGSRLTVL.

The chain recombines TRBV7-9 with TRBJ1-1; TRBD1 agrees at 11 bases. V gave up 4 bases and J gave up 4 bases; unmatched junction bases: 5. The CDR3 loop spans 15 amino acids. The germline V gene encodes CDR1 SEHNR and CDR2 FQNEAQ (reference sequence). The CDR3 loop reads CASSSTGTGGTEAFF. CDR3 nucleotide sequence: TGTGCCAGCAGCTCCACCGGGACAGGGGGCACTGAAGCTTTCTTT.

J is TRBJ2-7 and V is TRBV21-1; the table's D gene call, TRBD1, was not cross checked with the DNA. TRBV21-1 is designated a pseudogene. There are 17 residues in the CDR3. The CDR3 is CASSPPWDRLKEVEQYF. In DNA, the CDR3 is TGTGCCAGCAGCCCCCCTTGGGACAGGCTAAAGGAAGTCGAGCAGTACTTC.

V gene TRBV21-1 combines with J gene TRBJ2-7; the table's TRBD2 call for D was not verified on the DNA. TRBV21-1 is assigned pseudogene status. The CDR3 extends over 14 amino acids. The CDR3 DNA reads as TGTGCCAGCAGCAAAGCGGCGGGGGCTCACGAGCAGTACTTC. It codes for CASSKAAGAHEQYF.

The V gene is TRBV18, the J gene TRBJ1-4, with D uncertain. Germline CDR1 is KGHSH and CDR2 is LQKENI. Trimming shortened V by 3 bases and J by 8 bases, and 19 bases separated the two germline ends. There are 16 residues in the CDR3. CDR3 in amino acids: CASSPGRPAGEEKLFF. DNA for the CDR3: TGTGCCAGCTCACCGGGCCGACCCGCCGGGGAAGAAAAACTGTTTTTT.

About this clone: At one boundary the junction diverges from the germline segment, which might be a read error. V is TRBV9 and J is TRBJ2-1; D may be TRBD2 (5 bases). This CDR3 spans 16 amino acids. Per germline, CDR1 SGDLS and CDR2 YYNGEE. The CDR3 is CASSVGGSNSYNQQFF. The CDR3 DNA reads TGTGCCAGCAGCGTAGGAGGGTCTAACTCTTACAATCAGCAGTTCTTC.

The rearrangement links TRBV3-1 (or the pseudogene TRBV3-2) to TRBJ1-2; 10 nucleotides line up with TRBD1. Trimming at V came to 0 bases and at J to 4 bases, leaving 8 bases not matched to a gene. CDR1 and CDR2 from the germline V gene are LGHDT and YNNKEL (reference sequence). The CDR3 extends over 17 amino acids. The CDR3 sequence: CASSQEGPGQGFYGYTF. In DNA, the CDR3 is TGTGCCAGCAGCCAAGAAGGACCGGGACAGGGGTTCTATGGCTACACCTTC.

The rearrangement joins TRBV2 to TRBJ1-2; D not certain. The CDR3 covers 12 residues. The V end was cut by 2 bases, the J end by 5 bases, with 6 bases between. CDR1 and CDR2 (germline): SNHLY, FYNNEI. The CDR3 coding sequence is TGTGCCAGCAGTGAATCGAGGTATGGCTACACCTTC. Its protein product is CASSESRYGYTF.

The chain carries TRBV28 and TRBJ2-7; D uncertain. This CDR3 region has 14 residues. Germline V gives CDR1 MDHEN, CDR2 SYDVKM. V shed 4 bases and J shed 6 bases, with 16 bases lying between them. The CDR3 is CASSSMLRRSEQYF. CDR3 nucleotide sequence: TGTGCCAGCAGTTCCATGCTGAGAAGGAGCGAGCAGTACTTC.

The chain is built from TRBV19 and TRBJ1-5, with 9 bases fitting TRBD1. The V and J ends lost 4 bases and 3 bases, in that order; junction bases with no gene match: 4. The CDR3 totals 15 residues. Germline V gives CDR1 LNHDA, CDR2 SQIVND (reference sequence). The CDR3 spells CASSTTGGDNQPQHF. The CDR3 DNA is TGTGCCAGTAGTACGACAGGGGGGGACAATCAGCCCCAGCATTTT.

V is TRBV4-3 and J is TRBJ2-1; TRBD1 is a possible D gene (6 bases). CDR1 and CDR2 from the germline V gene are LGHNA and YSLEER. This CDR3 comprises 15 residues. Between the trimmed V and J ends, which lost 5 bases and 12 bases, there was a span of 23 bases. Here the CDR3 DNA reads TGCGCCAGCAGCAACCGACAGGTCCCCGCTGACTTGCAGTTCTTC. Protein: CASSNRQVPADLQFF.

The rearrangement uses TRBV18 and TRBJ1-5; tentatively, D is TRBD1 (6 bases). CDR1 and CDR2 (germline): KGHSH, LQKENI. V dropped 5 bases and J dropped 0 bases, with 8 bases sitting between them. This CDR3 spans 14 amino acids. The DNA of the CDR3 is TGTGCCAGCTCAGCAGGGGATAGCAATCAGCCCCAGCATTTT. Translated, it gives CASSAGDSNQPQHF. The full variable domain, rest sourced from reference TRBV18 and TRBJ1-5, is NAGVMQNPRHLVRRRGQEARLRCSPMKGHSHVYWYRQLPEEGLKFMVYLQKENIIDESGMPKERFSAEFPKEGPSILRIQQVVRGDSAAYFCASSAGDSNQPQHFGDGTRLSIL.

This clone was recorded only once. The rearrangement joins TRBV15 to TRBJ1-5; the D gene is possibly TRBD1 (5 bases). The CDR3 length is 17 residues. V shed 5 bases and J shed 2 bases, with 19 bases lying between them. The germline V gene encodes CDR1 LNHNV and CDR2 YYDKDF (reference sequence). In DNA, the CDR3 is TGTGCCACCAGCTCCCCCGAGGACATCATAGGCAATCAGCCCCAGCATTTT. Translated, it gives CATSSPEDIIGNQPQHF.

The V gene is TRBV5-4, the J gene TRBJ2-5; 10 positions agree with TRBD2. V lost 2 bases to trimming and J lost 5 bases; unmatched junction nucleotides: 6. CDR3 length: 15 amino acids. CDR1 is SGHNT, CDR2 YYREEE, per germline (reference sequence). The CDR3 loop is CASSFKRGGQETQYF. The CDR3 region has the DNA TGTGCCAGCAGCTTCAAGCGGGGGGGCCAGGAGACCCAGTACTTC.

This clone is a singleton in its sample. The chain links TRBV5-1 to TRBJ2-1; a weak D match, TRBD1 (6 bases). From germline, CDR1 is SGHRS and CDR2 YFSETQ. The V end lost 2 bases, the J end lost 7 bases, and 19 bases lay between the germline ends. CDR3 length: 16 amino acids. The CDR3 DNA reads TGCGCCAGCAGCTTAACAGGGCTTGGGATGGGGAATGAGCAGTTCTTC. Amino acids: CASSLTGLGMGNEQFF.

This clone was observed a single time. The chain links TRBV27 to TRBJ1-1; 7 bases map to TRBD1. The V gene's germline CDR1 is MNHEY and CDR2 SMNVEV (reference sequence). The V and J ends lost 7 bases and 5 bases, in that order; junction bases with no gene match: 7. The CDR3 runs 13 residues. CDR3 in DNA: TGTGCCAGCATAGACAGGGTTCGAACTGAAGCTTTCTTT. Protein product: CASIDRVRTEAFF.

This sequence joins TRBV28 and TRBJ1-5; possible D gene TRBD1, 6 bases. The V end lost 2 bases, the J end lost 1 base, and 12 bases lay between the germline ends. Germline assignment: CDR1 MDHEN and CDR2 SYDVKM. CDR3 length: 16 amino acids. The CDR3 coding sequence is TGTGCCAGCAGTTTAGCCAGGGGATTAAGCAATCAGCCCCAGCATTTT. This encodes CASSLARGLSNQPQHF.

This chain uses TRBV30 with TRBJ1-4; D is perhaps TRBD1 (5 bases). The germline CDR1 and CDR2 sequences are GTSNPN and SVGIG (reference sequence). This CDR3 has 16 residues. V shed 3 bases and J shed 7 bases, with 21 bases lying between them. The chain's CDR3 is CAWSDSDGGLSEKLFF. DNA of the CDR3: TGTGCCTGGAGCGACAGCGATGGAGGGCTTAGTGAAAAACTGTTTTTT.

CDR3 amino acids: CASSRNGRGAEETQYF. CDR3 sequence (DNA): TGTGCCAGCAGCCGAAATGGGCGGGGGGCGGAGGAGACCCAGTACTTC. The chain links TRBV4-2 to TRBJ2-5; TRBD2 agrees at 8 bases. V was clipped by 4 bases and J by 5 bases; unmatched bases: 12. The CDR3 has 16 amino acids. In germline, CDR1 is LGHNA, CDR2 YNFKEQ.

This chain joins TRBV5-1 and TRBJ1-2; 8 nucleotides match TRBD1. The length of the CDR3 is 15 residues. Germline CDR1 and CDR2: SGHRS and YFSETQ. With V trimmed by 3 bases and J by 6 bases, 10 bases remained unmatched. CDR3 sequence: CASSSGSGGVNGYTF. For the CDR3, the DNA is TGCGCCAGCAGCTCGGGTTCAGGGGGCGTGAATGGCTACACCTTC.

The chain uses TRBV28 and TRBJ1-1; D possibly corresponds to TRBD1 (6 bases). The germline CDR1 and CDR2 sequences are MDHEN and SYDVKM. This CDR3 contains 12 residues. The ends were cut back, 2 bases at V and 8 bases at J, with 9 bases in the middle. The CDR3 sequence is CASSLVGQEAFF. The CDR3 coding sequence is TGTGCCAGCAGTTTAGTGGGACAAGAAGCTTTCTTT.

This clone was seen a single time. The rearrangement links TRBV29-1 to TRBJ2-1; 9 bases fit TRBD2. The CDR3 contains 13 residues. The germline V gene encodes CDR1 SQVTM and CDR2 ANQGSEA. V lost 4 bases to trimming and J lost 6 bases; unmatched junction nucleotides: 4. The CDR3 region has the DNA TGCAGCGTTGGTGGGACTAGCTTCAATGAGCAGTTCTTC. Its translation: CSVGGTSFNEQFF.